These T cell receptor beta chains were read from a single sample in a study of blood T cell repertoires in COVID-19. Clones were sequenced by immunoSEQ multiplex PCR, and TCRdb holds only the in-frame ones, with some missing. This table holds 30,000 to 40,000 clones, 70% to 90% found once. The sample consisted of peripheral blood. The receptors were gathered from a man in his 70s with active COVID-19. Each CDR3 is given with its conserved first and last residue. D genes are given only for firm matches. Rows give clone size only sometimes, using once, few, many, or a class for an expanded clone.

-	TRBV28	TRBJ1-1	TRBD1	16	TGTGCCAGCAGTGCTCCCGGGACAGGGAGTTTCACTGAAGCTTTCTTT	CASSAPGTGSFTEAFF
-	TRBV27	TRBJ2-7	-	17	TGTGCCAGCAGTTTATCCCCAGGGGCGGGAGTCGTAAACGAGCAGTACTTC	CASSLSPGAGVVNEQYF
-	TRBV9	TRBJ1-5	TRBD1	14	TGTGCCAGCAGCTCAGGGGGCTACACTCAGCCCCAGCATTTT	CASSSGGYTQPQHF
-	TRBV24-1	TRBJ2-5	TRBD2	19	TGTGCCACCAGTGCTAAATTAAGGGTTCGGGAGGGCCACCAAGAGACCCAGTACTTC	CATSAKLRVREGHQETQYF
-	TRBV18	TRBJ2-7	TRBD2	13	TGTGCCAGCTCCCCGGTGGGGGAGGGGGAGCAGTACTTC	CASSPVGEGEQYF
-	TRBV4-3	TRBJ1-1	TRBD1	10	TGCGCCAGCAGCCGACAGGGAGCTTTCTTT	CASSRQGAFF
once	TRBV24-1	TRBJ2-5	-	13	TGTGCCACCGGAACTAGCTCTAGAGAGACCCAGTACTTC	CATGTSSRETQYF
-	TRBV7-2	TRBJ1-1	-	13	TGTGCCAGCAGCTTAGGTAGTACCACTGAAGCTTTCTTT	CASSLGSTTEAFF
few	TRBV6-6	TRBJ1-5	TRBD1	15	TGTGCCAGCACTTTGACAGGGGATAGCAATCAGCCCCAGCATTTT	CASTLTGDSNQPQHF
-	TRBV4-2	TRBJ2-1	TRBD2	18	TGTGCCAGCAGCCAAGATCCCCACGCGGGAGGATACTTAAATGAGCAGTTCTTC	CASSQDPHAGGYLNEQFF
once	TRBV6-5	TRBJ1-5	-	14	TGTGCCAGCAGTTACAAGGAGGGGAGGCAGCCCCAGCATTTT	CASSYKEGRQPQHF
-	TRBV19	TRBJ1-1	TRBD1	13	TGTGCCAGTAGAACAGGGGGCGTTACTGAAGCTTTCTTT	CASRTGGVTEAFF
-	TRBV3-1/TRBV3-2	TRBJ2-3	-	19	TGTGCCAGCATCCAAGTGAGAACCCGGGCCCCGAGGACAAGTGATACGCAGTATTTT	CASIQVRTRAPRTSDTQYF
few	TRBV19	TRBJ2-7	-	15	TGTGCCAGTAGTAGCAGGAAGGCTCGAGCCTACGAGCAGTACTTC	CASSSRKARAYEQYF
-	TRBV15	TRBJ1-6	-	16	TGTGCCACCAGAACCACAGGAAGCTCCTATAATTCACCCCTCCACTTT	CATRTTGSSYNSPLHF
once	TRBV2	TRBJ1-5	-	13	TGTGCCAGCATGTCGACAGAGAATCAGCCCCAGCATTTT	CASMSTENQPQHF
-	TRBV7-5	TRBJ1-1	-	13	TGTGTCAGAAGCCCCGGTGAGAACACTGAAGCTTTCTTT	CVRSPGENTEAFF
-	TRBV18	TRBJ1-1	TRBD1	13	TGTGCCAGCGAGGGGGCGAGAGAGTCCGAAGCTTTCTTT	CASEGARESEAFF
once	TRBV18	TRBJ1-5	-	15	TGTGCCAGCTCACCATCGGCGGGAAGCAATCAGCCCCAGCATTTT	CASSPSAGSNQPQHF
-	TRBV2	TRBJ2-7	TRBD1	15	TGTGCCAGCAGCTCCGTCGGGACAGTGAGCTACGAGCAGTACTTC	CASSSVGTVSYEQYF
-	TRBV5-1	TRBJ2-2	-	16	TGCGCCAGCAGCTCCGAAGGAGGCCTGAACACCGGGGAGCTGTTTTTT	CASSSEGGLNTGELFF
-	TRBV10-3	TRBJ2-1	-	15	TGTGCCATCAGTGAGTCGGGCAGGGGTTACAATGAGCAGTTCTTC	CAISESGRGYNEQFF
-	TRBV19	TRBJ2-1	-	16	TGTGCCAGTAGTATGGGTTGGGCAGACTCCTACAATGAGCAGTTCTTC	CASSMGWADSYNEQFF
-	TRBV5-4	TRBJ2-2	TRBD1	15	TGTGCCAGCAGCCAGAACCCAGGGGGCGCTGGGGAGCTGTTTTTT	CASSQNPGGAGELFF
-	TRBV19	TRBJ1-5	-	16	TGTGCCAGTAGTCAACAGGGTACTTATAGCAATCAGCCCCAGCATTTT	CASSQQGTYSNQPQHF
-	TRBV7-9	TRBJ1-6	-	17	TGTGCCAGCAGCTTATCGGTAGAAACAGGGAGACATTCACCCCTCCACTTT	CASSLSVETGRHSPLHF
-	TRBV4-2	TRBJ1-3	-	14	TGTGCCAGCACACAGGGCCCCTCTGGAAACACCATATATTTT	CASTQGPSGNTIYF
-	TRBV7-2	TRBJ1-5	-	15	TGTGCCAGCAGCTTAGGTACGGGTATCGGTCAGCCCCAGCATTTT	CASSLGTGIGQPQHF
-	TRBV4-2	TRBJ2-6	-	18	TGTGCCAGCAGCCAAGCGTCAGGTATCAGCTCTGGGGCCAACGTCCTGACTTTC	CASSQASGISSGANVLTF
-	TRBV5-1	TRBJ2-4	TRBD2	14	TGCGCCAGCAGCATTAGCGGGAGCGCGGACATTCAGTACTTC	CASSISGSADIQYF
-	TRBV2	TRBJ2-2	-	14	TGTGCCAGCAGGCTGGAGAAGAACACCGGGGAGCTGTTTTTT	CASRLEKNTGELFF
-	TRBV28	TRBJ1-1	-	18	TGTGCCAGCCTAAAGGCGGGCGCTCGGGGAGGAAAGAACACTGAAGCTTTCTTT	CASLKAGARGGKNTEAFF
-	TRBV11-2	TRBJ1-1	TRBD1	13	TGTGCCAGCAGCCGGACAGGAAGTAGCGAAGCTTTCTTT	CASSRTGSSEAFF